This TCR beta chain was sequenced for a study of blood T cell repertoires in COVID-19. This table comes from immunoSEQ multiplex PCR, and its TCRdb copy is limited to in-frame clones, with some not included. The data hold 250,000 to 300,000 clones, with around 90% observed a single time. Participants were aged 18 to 89 years from around 24 US areas. Membership in each cohort depended on participant-reported clinical history. Sequencing was performed on PBMCs or T cells enriched from blood (not recorded which). The TCR was taken from a young woman who had recovered from COVID-19.

CDR3 protein: CASSLLTSGELFF. In DNA form, the CDR3 reads TGTGCCAGCAGCTTATTGACATCCGGGGAGCTGTTTTTT. This rearrangement joins TRBV11-3 to TRBJ2-2; no clear D gene. The CDR3 loop spans 13 amino acids. The germline gives CDR1 SGHNT, CDR2 YENEEA. Trimming cost V 2 bases and J 6 bases, with 7 bases left between them. Full variable domain (outside the CDR3, taken from reference TRBV11-3 and TRBJ2-2): EAGVVQSPRYKIIEKKQPVAFWCNPISGHNTLYWYLQNLGQGPELLIRYENEEAVDDSQLPKDRFSAERLKGVDSTLKIQPAELGDSAVYLCASSLLTSGELFFGEGSRLTVL.